This T cell receptor (beta chain) was obtained from a study of cytomegalovirus exposure and HLA in healthy donors. Study results and limitations: Accurate prediction of HLA-A and HLA-B alleles (for most subjects) was reportedly achieved from TCR beta sequences. Segments of the TCR beta V type were, in most cases, productive about 87% or about 30% of the time in an earlier analysis. In presence/absence analyses, roughly uniform sequencing depth across donors was assumed. A later analysis linked some 18,000 TCR beta sequences to HLA alleles at 0.05 false discovery rate.

In its sample, this clone was seen a few times. Its antigen is unknown. Primers for the PCR totalled 60 Vbeta and 13 Jbeta. Here immunoSEQ multiplex PCR was the method, and the copy in TCRdb shows in-frame clones only, minus some. The sample records approximately 160,000 clones, more than 70% being singletons. J lost 0 bases, V lost 7 bases, and 9 bases had no gene match. Germline CDR1 and CDR2: SNHLY and FYNNEI. CDR3 length: 18 amino acids. Input material: PBMCs. This sequence was found in a boy aged 2 to 9 in good health and CMV-seronegative. The genes are TRBV2 and TRBJ2-7; TRBD2 matches 16 bases. The CDR3 DNA reads TGTGCCAGCAAATCCGGGACTAGCGGGAGGGTTTTCTCCTACGAGCAGTACTTC. Protein product: CASKSGTSGRVFSYEQYF.